This T cell receptor (beta chain) was documented in a study of blood T cell repertoires in COVID-19. Repertoires were generated with immunoSEQ multiplex PCR, while TCRdb's copy carries only in-frame clones and drops some. The sample gives 200,000 to 250,000 clones, around 87% of which show up once; around 6% is in the top ten. V shed 4 bases and J 2 bases; nucleotides not matched to a gene: 6. Germline V lookup: CDR1 SGHRS, CDR2 YFSETQ. The CDR3 length is 15 residues. The sequencing input was PBMCs or T cells enriched from blood (not recorded which). This clonotype originated in a young woman with acute COVID-19. The rearrangement uses TRBV5-1 and TRBJ2-3; the match to TRBD2 covers 8 bases. As DNA, the CDR3 is TGCGCCAGCAGCCCCGCGGGAGGACACACAGATACGCAGTATTTT. Amino acids: CASSPAGGHTDTQYF.